Reported below is one T cell receptor (beta chain). Its antigen is unknown. Oncomine TCR Beta short-read sequencing was applied to DNA from cultured CD4+ T cells. TCRdb fed the PCR reads into MiXCR, producing one record per CDR3 protein. This table has about 7,400 distinct CDR3 sequences, around 60% appearing once. Germline-derived CDR1 and CDR2 are DFQATT and SNEGSKA (reference sequence). V was pared by 5 bases and J by 9 bases, with 8 bases of the junction left unmatched. The CDR3 length is 15 residues. The record originates from a study of vaccination and CD4 T cells after COVID-19. About the research overall: Samples were taken after vaccination, a median of about 73 days after dose two, with a range of 14 to 241. Cells received overlapping spike peptides from SARS-CoV-2, HCoV-NL63, HCoV-OC43 and HCoV-229E as stimulation.

Points from the study as a whole: Researchers looked at relatively few convalescent patients and had no early post-infection timepoints.

Treatment of the sample: 10-day PBMC culture with coronavirus spike peptide pools or control peptides (ViraFEST assay). The sequence derives from a human donor who had recovered from COVID-19. The sequenced sample was CD4+ T cells from blood, cultured in vitro. The chain recombines TRBV20-1 with TRBJ2-1; 15 nucleotides match TRBD2. The CDR3 bases are TGCAGTGCTGCCTCCGGGACTAGCGGGAGGCGTGAGCAGTTCTTC. It codes for CSAASGTSGRREQFF.